This T cell receptor (beta chain) was identified during a study of T cell responses to AZD1222 COVID-19 vaccine. This clone was seen only once. The CDR3 spans 15 residues. CDR1 and CDR2 from the germline V gene are LNHDA and SQIVND (reference sequence). The trim removed 3 bases at V and 4 bases at J, leaving 6 bases unmatched. TCRdb's copy holds only in-frame clones and misses some; the assay was immunoSEQ multiplex PCR. The data show tens of thousands of clones, with 85% to 90% seen just once and 31% held by the top ten. Specimen: peripheral blood, collected on day 0 of AZD1222 vaccination. This receptor was obtained from an adult in good health. The rearrangement uses TRBV19 and TRBJ2-7; 10 bases line up with TRBD2. The CDR3 sequence is CASSIPSGSVYEQYF. CDR3 coding DNA: TGTGCCAGTAGTATCCCTAGCGGGAGTGTGTACGAGCAGTACTTC.